The 20 T cell receptor beta chains reported below all come from one sample, sequenced in a study of cytomegalovirus exposure and HLA in healthy donors. PCR used 60 Vbeta primers and 13 Jbeta primers. Some clones are missing from TCRdb's copy, which holds only in-frame ones; the method was immunoSEQ multiplex PCR. There are approximately 110,000 clones in the sample; under 85% occur only once, and 4% to 5% lies in the top ten. The material sequenced was PBMCs. These receptors all come from a woman aged 50 to 60 in good health and CMV-seropositive.

This chain uses TRBV14 with TRBJ1-2; 7 nucleotides align to TRBD1. The CDR3 spans 15 residues. V was clipped by 2 bases and J by 0 bases; unmatched bases: 3. Germline CDR1 and CDR2: SGHDN and FVKESK. The CDR3 DNA reads TGTGCCAGCAGCCAATTGGGACAGCCTAACTATGGCTACACCTTC. As protein: CASSQLGQPNYGYTF. Full variable domain (remainder filled in from reference TRBV14 and TRBJ1-2): EAGVTQFPSHSVIEKGQTVTLRCDPISGHDNLYWYRRVMGKEIKFLLHFVKESKQDESGMPNNRFLAERTGGTYSTLKVQPAELEDSGVYFCASSQLGQPNYGYTFGSGTRLTVV.

This chain uses TRBV6-1 with TRBJ2-3; D uncertain. The CDR3 extends over 11 amino acids. Trimming removed 5 bases at V and 4 bases at J, with 4 bases between. Germline loops: CDR1 MNHNS, CDR2 SASEGT. CDR3 nucleotides: TGTGCCAGCAGTTCGGCAGATACGCAGTATTTT. It is translated as CASSSADTQYF.

The chain employs TRBV6-1 and TRBJ2-2; D remains unclear. The V and J ends lost 1 base and 9 bases respectively, with 12 bases between them. Germline V gene data show CDR1 as MNHNS and CDR2 as SASEGT. CDR3 size: 14 residues. This CDR3 reads CASSEDLAFWELFF. The DNA for the CDR3 is TGTGCCAGCAGTGAAGACCTGGCCTTTTGGGAGCTGTTTTTT.

V usage is TRBV14 and J usage is TRBJ2-1, with D perhaps matching TRBD2 (6 bases). Looked up from germline, CDR1 is SGHDN and CDR2 is FVKESK. This CDR3 has 13 residues. Deletions cut 5 bases from V and 7 bases from J, with 12 bases between. The DNA for the CDR3 is TGTGCCAGCAGCACGGGACTGTCGAATGAGCAGTTCTTC. It translates to CASSTGLSNEQFF.

The rearrangement links TRBV19 to TRBJ1-6, with D perhaps matching TRBD1 (6 bases). V gave up 5 bases and J gave up 9 bases, with 11 bases separating them. This CDR3 is built from 13 residues. CDR1 LNHDA and CDR2 SQIVND come from the germline V gene (reference sequence). In DNA, the CDR3 is TGTGCCAGTAGTGGCAGGGGTAGTTCACCCCTCCACTTT. It specifies CASSGRGSSPLHF.

The chain uses TRBV18 and TRBJ2-1; D is possibly TRBD1 (5 bases). V was pared by 2 bases and J by 2 bases, with 10 bases between. Germline assignment: CDR1 KGHSH and CDR2 LQKENI. The CDR3 extends over 15 amino acids. DNA of the CDR3: TGTGCCAGCTCACCAGGGCAGGGAACCTACAATGAGCAGTTCTTC. Residues: CASSPGQGTYNEQFF. The full variable domain, completed using reference TRBV18 and TRBJ2-1, is NAGVMQNPRHLVRRRGQEARLRCSPMKGHSHVYWYRQLPEEGLKFMVYLQKENIIDESGMPKERFSAEFPKEGPSILRIQQVVRGDSAAYFCASSPGQGTYNEQFFGPGTRLTVL.

The chain joins TRBV7-8 to TRBJ1-6, with 7 bases that match TRBD1. The CDR3 is 12 amino acids. Germline CDR1 is SGHVS and CDR2 is FQNEAQ. Trimming cost V 5 bases and J 13 bases; bases outside gene matches: 5. The CDR3 sequence is CASSATGSPLHF. The CDR3 DNA sequence: TGTGCCAGCAGCGCGACAGGGTCGCCCCTCCACTTT.

This clone was detected a few times. The V call is TRBV7-8, the J call TRBJ2-7; D gene ambiguous. The germline V and J ends were trimmed by 2 bases and 5 bases, with 4 bases remaining between them. CDR1 is SGHVS, CDR2 FQNEAQ, per germline. This CDR3 is 11 amino acids long. The DNA for the CDR3 is TGTGCCAGCAGCTTACTCCACGAGCAGTACTTC. Amino acids: CASSLLHEQYF.

The chain recombines TRBV2 with TRBJ2-3; TRBD1 aligns across 9 bases. V gave up 7 bases and J gave up 0 bases; unmatched junction bases: 5. Germline V gives CDR1 SNHLY, CDR2 FYNNEI. There are 15 residues in the CDR3. CDR3 in amino acids: CASNLQGASTDTQYF. DNA for the CDR3: TGTGCCAGCAACTTACAGGGGGCGAGCACAGATACGCAGTATTTT.

This sequence joins TRBV2 and TRBJ2-1; tentatively, D is TRBD2 (7 bases). The CDR3 runs 11 residues. Looked up from germline, CDR1 is SNHLY and CDR2 is FYNNEI. V lost 11 bases to trimming and J lost 10 bases, with 15 bases between them. The DNA of the CDR3 is TGTGCCGGGGAGGGGGGCGCGGAGCAGTTCTTC. Protein product: CAGEGGAEQFF.

The V gene is TRBV19, the J gene TRBJ2-7; TRBD1 might be the D (5 bases). Trimming pared 3 bases from V and 6 bases from J, leaving 12 bases between. The length of the CDR3 is 13 residues. Germline CDR1 LNHDA, CDR2 SQIVND (reference sequence). This CDR3 reads CASSMTATGEQYF. CDR3 coding DNA: TGTGCCAGTAGTATGACAGCTACGGGCGAGCAGTACTTC.

The rearrangement links TRBV5-4 to TRBJ2-3; D uncertain. Trimming pared 0 bases from V and 8 bases from J, leaving 7 bases between. The germline gives CDR1 SGHNT, CDR2 YYREEE (reference sequence). The CDR3 runs 12 residues. The CDR3 nucleotides are TGTGCCAGCAGCTTGGGCTCGGGTACGCAGTATTTT. Protein: CASSLGSGTQYF.

This sequence joins TRBV11-2 and TRBJ1-6; maybe TRBD1 (5 bases). The length of the CDR3 is 16 residues. Germline values: CDR1 SGHAT, CDR2 FQNNGV. Trimming took 0 bases from V and 8 from J, leaving 14 bases between them. CDR3 residues: CASSLDVAGLDSPLHF. In DNA, the CDR3 is TGTGCCAGCAGCTTAGATGTGGCAGGGTTAGATTCACCCCTCCACTTT.

The rearrangement links TRBV7-6 to TRBJ1-3; possible D gene TRBD1, 6 bases. This CDR3 contains 14 residues. The germline V gene encodes CDR1 SGHVS and CDR2 FNYEAQ. Trimming took off 4 bases at V and 3 bases at J, with 10 bases between the two ends. CDR3 sequence reads: CASSSQGSGNTIYF. CDR3 DNA: TGTGCCAGCAGCTCACAGGGAAGTGGAAACACCATATATTTT.

Note on this clone: Germline is not matched at one junction end, which may reflect a read error. This chain links TRBV7-2 with TRBJ2-7; TRBD2 matches 10 bases. Germline V lookup: CDR1 SGHTA, CDR2 FQGNSA. The CDR3 extends over 19 amino acids. The CDR3 region has the DNA TGTGCCAGCAGCTTATACGGGCCGCTAGCGGGGGTTACCAGCGACGAGCAGTGCTTC. It is translated as CASSLYGPLAGVTSDEQCF.

V gene TRBV7-9 combines with J gene TRBJ2-2; 10 positions match TRBD2. From germline, CDR1 is SEHNR and CDR2 FQNEAQ (reference sequence). This CDR3 is 16 amino acids long. V lost 3 bases, J lost 7 bases, and 8 bases stayed unmatched. CDR3 nucleotides: TGTGCCAGCAGCTTCGGAGCGGGGGGGCCCGGCGGGGAGCTGTTTTTT. It specifies CASSFGAGGPGGELFF. The full variable domain, with the rest looked up from reference TRBV7-9 and TRBJ2-2, is DTGVSQNPRHKITKRGQNVTFRCDPISEHNRLYWYRQTLGQGPEFLTYFQNEAQLEKSRLLSDRFSAERPKGSFSTLEIQRTEQGDSAMYLCASSFGAGGPGGELFFGEGSRLTVL.

This chain connects TRBV2 to TRBJ1-6; D call uncertain. This CDR3 comprises 14 residues. Germline lookup yields CDR1 SNHLY and CDR2 FYNNEI. Trimming pared 2 bases from V and 6 bases from J, leaving 8 bases between. CDR3 nucleotide sequence: TGTGCCAGCAGTGAATTAAGCCCTAATTCACCCCTCCACTTT. Protein: CASSELSPNSPLHF.

The CDR3 DNA follows: TGTGCCAGCAGGCGGGACCCAAATAATAATTCACCCCTCCACTTT. This codes for CASRRDPNNNSPLHF. This sequence joins TRBV5-4 and TRBJ1-6, with D perhaps TRBD1 (5 bases). CDR1 is SGHNT, CDR2 YYREEE, per germline (reference sequence). The CDR3 runs to 15 residues. The ends were cut back, 5 bases at V and 5 bases at J, with 14 bases in the middle.

DNA for the CDR3: TGTGCCACCAGCAGTGGTGCGGGGGCCGGCACAGATACGCAGTATTTT. Translating gives CATSSGAGAGTDTQYF. V is TRBV15 and J is TRBJ2-3; D possibly corresponds to TRBD2 (7 bases). The germline CDR1 and CDR2 sequences are LNHNV and YYDKDF (reference sequence). CDR3 size: 16 residues. Between the trimmed V and J ends, which lost 3 bases and 1 base, there was a span of 14 bases.

The CDR3 reads CASSLVPLYIEGFTEAFF. For the CDR3, the DNA is TGTGCCAGCAGCTTAGTCCCACTATATATCGAGGGTTTCACTGAAGCTTTCTTT. The genes are TRBV7-9 and TRBJ1-1; D is undetermined. Per germline, CDR1 SEHNR and CDR2 FQNEAQ (reference sequence). This CDR3 region has 18 residues. V was cut by 1 base and J by 4 bases, with 22 bases left in between.